A selection of T cell receptor beta chains follows, all from one sample in a study of cytomegalovirus exposure and HLA in healthy donors. The protocol was immunoSEQ multiplex PCR, while the TCRdb copy is restricted to in-frame clones and leaves out a portion. The data show about 160,000 clones, about 81% seen once. The sample comprised PBMCs. The receptors here all came from a girl under 10 years old in good health and CMV-seropositive. Each CDR3 is given with its conserved first and last residue. The D gene is left open where the match is weak. The listing skips clone size in some rows; elsewhere it reads once, few, many or a size class.

D	V	J	size	CDR3	DNA
TRBD2	TRBV30	TRBJ2-7	.	CAWSETSGYEQYF	TGTGCCTGGAGTGAGACTAGCGGCTACGAGCAGTACTTC
TRBD1	TRBV7-9	TRBJ1-2	.	CASSNTRGRGYTF	TGTGCCAGCAGCAACACCAGGGGGCGCGGCTACACCTTC
TRBD2	TRBV18	TRBJ2-1	.	CASSPRRVARAGGTYNEQFF	TGTGCCAGCTCACCCCGTCGGGTTGCGAGAGCGGGAGGGACCTACAATGAGCAGTTCTTC
.	TRBV2	TRBJ2-7	.	CASSVVNNQIEQYF	TGTGCCAGCAGTGTGGTCAACAACCAAATTGAGCAGTACTTC
TRBD1	TRBV11-2	TRBJ2-7	.	CASSPAGQGAYEQYF	TGTGCCAGCAGCCCGGCGGGACAGGGGGCCTACGAGCAGTACTTC
.	TRBV29-1	TRBJ2-3	.	CSSGLTHQTLDTQYF	TGCAGCTCGGGACTGACCCACCAAACCCTAGATACGCAGTATTTT
.	TRBV2	TRBJ1-5	.	CASSFSGGNQPQHF	TGTGCCAGCAGTTTCTCAGGGGGCAATCAGCCCCAGCATTTT
.	TRBV9	TRBJ1-1	.	CASSGELMNTEAFF	TGTGCCAGCAGCGGGGAGCTCATGAACACTGAAGCTTTCTTT
.	TRBV5-1	TRBJ2-2	.	CASSLTFSGELFF	TGCGCCAGCAGCTTAACCTTCAGCGGGGAGCTGTTTTTT
TRBD1	TRBV5-1	TRBJ1-5	.	CASSTEGGRSPQHF	TGCGCCAGCAGCACGGAAGGGGGCCGGTCGCCCCAGCATTTT
TRBD2	TRBV6-6	TRBJ2-5	.	CASSTPGLHQETQYF	TGTGCCAGCAGTACGCCGGGACTACACCAAGAGACCCAGTACTTC
TRBD1	TRBV29-1	TRBJ2-7	.	CSGTGTGAHEQYF	TGCAGCGGGACCGGGACAGGGGCCCACGAGCAGTACTTC
TRBD1	TRBV6-6	TRBJ2-3	.	CASRLRGQTDTQYF	TGTGCCAGCAGATTGAGGGGGCAAACAGATACGCAGTATTTT
.	TRBV2	TRBJ2-7	.	CASSARSYEQYF	TGTGCCAGCAGTGCGAGGTCTTACGAGCAGTACTTC
TRBD1	TRBV19	TRBJ1-4	.	CASRRQGADSEKLFF	TGTGCCAGTAGACGGCAGGGGGCCGACAGTGAAAAACTGTTTTTT
TRBD1	TRBV30	TRBJ1-5	once	CASRGRGVNQPQHF	TGTGCCTCCAGGGGCAGGGGGGTCAATCAGCCCCAGCATTTT
TRBD2	TRBV28	TRBJ2-3	.	CASSSRRTSGDITSTDTQYF	TGTGCCAGCAGCAGCAGGAGGACTAGCGGGGACATTACCTCCACAGATACGCAGTATTTT
.	TRBV2	TRBJ1-1	few	CASSARAEAFF	TGTGCCAGCAGTGCCAGGGCTGAAGCTTTCTTT
TRBD1	TRBV10-3	TRBJ2-3	.	CAIRTGTDPDTQYF	TGTGCCATCAGAACCGGGACAGATCCAGATACGCAGTATTTT
.	TRBV30	TRBJ1-2	.	CAWSTRLLYGYPF	TGTGCCTGGAGTACGCGACTTCTCTATGGCTACCCCTTC
TRBD1	TRBV7-9	TRBJ2-7	.	CASSQRTGEQYF	TGTGCCAGCAGCCAACGGACAGGAGAGCAGTACTTC
TRBD2	TRBV5-1	TRBJ2-7	.	CASSLAEGTSGYYEQYF	TGCGCCAGCAGCTTGGCCGAGGGGACTAGCGGTTACTACGAGCAGTACTTC
TRBD2	TRBV13	TRBJ2-5	.	CASSKRELGQETQYF	TGTGCCAGCAGCAAGCGGGAGCTTGGTCAAGAGACCCAGTACTTC
TRBD1	TRBV30	TRBJ1-1	.	CAWSVRLRDRGLGKGSSQAFF	TGTGCCTGGAGTGTACGTTTGAGGGACAGGGGTCTAGGTAAAGGTAGCTCGCAAGCTTTCTTT
.	TRBV5-1	TRBJ2-5	.	CASSLRGGGETQYF	TGCGCCAGCAGCTTGAGGGGGGGAGGAGAGACCCAGTACTTC
.	TRBV19	TRBJ2-1	.	CASSIQAYNEQFF	TGTGCCAGTAGTATACAGGCGTACAATGAGCAGTTCTTC
TRBD2	TRBV27	TRBJ2-3	.	CASSFLTSGTDTQYF	TGTGCCAGCAGTTTTCTAACTAGCGGCACAGATACGCAGTATTTT
TRBD2	TRBV4-1	TRBJ2-7	.	CASSQFLGAGVYEQYF	TGCGCCAGCAGCCAATTCCTCGGAGCGGGAGTCTACGAGCAGTACTTC
TRBD1	TRBV30	TRBJ2-7	.	CAWTLGTGGAHEQYF	TGTGCCTGGACCCTAGGGACAGGGGGCGCCCACGAGCAGTACTTC
TRBD1	TRBV19	TRBJ1-1	.	CASRRQGITEAFF	TGTGCCAGTAGGAGACAGGGGATCACTGAAGCTTTCTTT
TRBD2	TRBV27	TRBJ2-3	once	CASSLAVGLAVSNTQYF	TGTGCCAGCAGTTTGGCCGTAGGGCTAGCGGTCTCTAATACGCAGTATTTT